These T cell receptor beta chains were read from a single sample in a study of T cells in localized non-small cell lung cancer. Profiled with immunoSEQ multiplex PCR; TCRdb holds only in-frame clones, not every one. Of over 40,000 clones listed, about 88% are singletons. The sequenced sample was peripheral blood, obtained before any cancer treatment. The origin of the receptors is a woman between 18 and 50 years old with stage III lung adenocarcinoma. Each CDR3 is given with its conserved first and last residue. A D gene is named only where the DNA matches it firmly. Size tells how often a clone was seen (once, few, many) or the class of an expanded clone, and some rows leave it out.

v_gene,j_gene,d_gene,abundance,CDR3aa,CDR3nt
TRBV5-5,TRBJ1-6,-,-,CASSPRLIGNSPLHF,TGTGCCAGCAGCCCCCGGCTTATAGGGAATTCACCCCTCCACTTT
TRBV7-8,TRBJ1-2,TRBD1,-,CASSSRGGGYTF,TGTGCCAGCAGCTCCAGGGGGGGTGGCTACACCTTC
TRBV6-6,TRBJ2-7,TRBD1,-,CASTRQGADEQYF,TGTGCCAGCACCAGACAGGGGGCCGACGAGCAGTACTTC
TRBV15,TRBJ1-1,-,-,CATRGETVNTEAFF,TGTGCCACCAGGGGAGAGACGGTGAACACTGAAGCTTTCTTT
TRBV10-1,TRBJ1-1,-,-,CASSVGTMGTEAFF,TGCGCCAGCAGTGTAGGGACGATGGGGACTGAAGCTTTCTTT
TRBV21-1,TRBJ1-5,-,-,CASSRGLGRPLRNQPQHF,TGTGCCAGCAGCAGAGGTCTGGGACGGCCTTTGCGCAATCAGCCCCAGCATTTT
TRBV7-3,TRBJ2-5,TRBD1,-,CASSSTGWGETQYF,TGTGCCAGCAGCTCGACAGGGTGGGGGGAGACCCAGTACTTC
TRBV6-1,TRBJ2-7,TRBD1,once,CASSPGTADEQYF,TGTGCCAGCAGCCCCGGGACAGCCGACGAGCAGTACTTC
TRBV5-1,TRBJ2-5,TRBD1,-,CASSLEGGRETQYF,TGCGCCAGCAGCTTGGAAGGGGGCAGAGAGACCCAGTACTTC
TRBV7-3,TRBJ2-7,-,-,CASSHLGLGSYEQYF,TGTGCCAGCAGCCATCTTGGTCTAGGGTCCTACGAGCAGTACTTC
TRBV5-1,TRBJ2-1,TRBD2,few,CASSPGGPTDEQFF,TGCGCCAGCAGCCCGGGGGGGCCAACCGATGAGCAGTTCTTC
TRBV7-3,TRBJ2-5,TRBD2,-,CASSPGAGVETQYF,TGTGCCAGCAGCCCCGGAGCGGGGGTAGAGACCCAGTACTTC
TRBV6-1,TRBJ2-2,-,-,CASRSRGATGELFF,TGTGCCAGCAGGTCACGAGGGGCCACCGGGGAGCTGTTTTTT
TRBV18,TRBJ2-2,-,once,CASSPVGQAGGRTGELFF,TGTGCCAGCTCACCGGTTGGCCAGGCTGGAGGCCGAACCGGGGAGCTGTTTTTT
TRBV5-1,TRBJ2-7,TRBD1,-,CASSLVGGEFGLYEQYF,TGCGCCAGCAGCTTGGTAGGGGGCGAATTTGGACTTTACGAGCAGTACTTC
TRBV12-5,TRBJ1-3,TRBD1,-,CASGFALDREKSSGNTIYF,TGTGCTAGTGGTTTCGCATTGGACAGGGAGAAAAGCTCTGGAAACACCATATATTTT
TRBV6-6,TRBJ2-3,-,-,CATRRGAGTDTQYF,TGTGCCACCCGCCGGGGGGCCGGCACAGATACGCAGTATTTT
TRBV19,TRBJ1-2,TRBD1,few,CASSFGQGQYGYTF,TGTGCCAGTAGTTTCGGACAGGGGCAGTATGGCTACACCTTC
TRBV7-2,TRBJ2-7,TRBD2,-,CASSSRGGGPYEQYF,TGTGCCAGCAGCTCCCGGGGCGGGGGGCCTTATGAGCAGTACTTC
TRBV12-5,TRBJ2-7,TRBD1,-,CASGLVPLGTGEDPYF,TGTGCTAGTGGTTTGGTACCCCTTGGGACAGGAGAGGATCCGTACTTC
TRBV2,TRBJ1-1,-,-,CASTDQGFWMNTEAFF,TGTGCCAGCACGGACCAGGGCTTTTGGATGAACACTGAAGCTTTCTTT
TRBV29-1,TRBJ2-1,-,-,CSVEGQGGGAYNEQFF,TGCAGCGTTGAAGGCCAAGGAGGGGGCGCCTACAATGAGCAGTTCTTC
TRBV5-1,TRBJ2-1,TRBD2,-,CASSLFPSGQNNEQFF,TGCGCCAGCAGCTTGTTCCCTAGCGGCCAAAACAATGAGCAGTTCTTC
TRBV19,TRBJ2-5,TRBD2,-,CASSSKRGQETQYF,TGTGCCAGTAGTAGTAAGCGGGGCCAAGAGACCCAGTACTTC
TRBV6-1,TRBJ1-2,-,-,CASNREFPANYGYTF,TGTGCCAGCAATAGGGAGTTTCCAGCTAACTATGGCTACACCTTC
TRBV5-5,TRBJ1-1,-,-,CASSLSGERDTEAFF,TGTGCCAGCAGTTTATCCGGGGAAAGAGATACTGAAGCTTTCTTT
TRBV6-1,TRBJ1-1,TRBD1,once,CASSATGNVHTEAFF,TGTGCCAGCAGTGCGACAGGGAATGTCCACACTGAAGCTTTCTTT
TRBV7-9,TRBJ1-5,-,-,CASSRGGDHSRPQHF,TGTGCCAGCAGCAGAGGGGGAGACCATAGCCGGCCCCAGCATTTT
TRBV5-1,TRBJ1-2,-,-,CATRQSNYGYTF,TGCGCCACCCGACAGTCTAACTATGGCTACACCTTC
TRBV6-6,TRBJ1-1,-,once,CASSRDLLNTEAFF,TGTGCCAGCAGCCGGGACCTTTTGAACACTGAAGCTTTCTTT
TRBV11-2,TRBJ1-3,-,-,CASSGSSGNTIYF,TGTGCCAGCAGCGGGAGCTCTGGAAACACCATATATTTT
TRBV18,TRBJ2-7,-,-,CASSPGSSLSSYEQYF,TGTGCCAGCTCACCAGGGTCTTCACTTAGCTCCTACGAGCAGTACTTC
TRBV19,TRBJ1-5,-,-,CASRTRESNQPQHF,TGTGCCAGTAGGACCCGGGAAAGCAATCAGCCCCAGCATTTT
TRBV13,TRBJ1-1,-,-,CASSLATEAFF,TGTGCCAGCAGCTTGGCGACTGAAGCTTTCTTT